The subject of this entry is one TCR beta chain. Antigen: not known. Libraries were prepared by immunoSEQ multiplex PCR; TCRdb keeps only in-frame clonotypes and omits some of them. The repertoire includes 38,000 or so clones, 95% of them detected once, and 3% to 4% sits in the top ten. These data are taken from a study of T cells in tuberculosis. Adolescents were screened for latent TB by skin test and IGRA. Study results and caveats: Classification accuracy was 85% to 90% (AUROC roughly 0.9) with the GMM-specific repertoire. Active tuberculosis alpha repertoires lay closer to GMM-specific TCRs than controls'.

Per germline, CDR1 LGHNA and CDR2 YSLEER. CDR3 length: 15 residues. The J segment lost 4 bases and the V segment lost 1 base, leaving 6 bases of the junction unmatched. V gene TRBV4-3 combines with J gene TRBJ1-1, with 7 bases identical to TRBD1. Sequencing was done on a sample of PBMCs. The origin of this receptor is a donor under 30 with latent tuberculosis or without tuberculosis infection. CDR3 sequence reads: CASSQGSQGGTEAFF. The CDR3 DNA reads TGCGCCAGCAGCCAAGGCTCCCAGGGGGGCACTGAAGCTTTCTTT.